This entry lists 2 T cell receptor beta chains sequenced from one sample in a study of blood T cell repertoires in COVID-19. Using immunoSEQ multiplex PCR, the repertoire was profiled, and TCRdb retains in-frame clones only, with some absent. The table lists roughly 220,000 clones, approximately 80% of them singletons. The source material was PBMCs or T cells enriched from blood (not recorded which). These receptor sequences come from a man aged 25-40 years with acute COVID-19.

The J gene is TRBJ1-2, the V gene TRBV28; possible D gene TRBD1, 6 bases. Deletions cut 3 bases from V and 8 bases from J, with 10 bases between. This CDR3 has 12 residues. Germline V gives CDR1 MDHEN, CDR2 SYDVKM. The CDR3 coding sequence is TGTGCCAGCAGTTTGGGGGCTAAGGGCTACACCTTC. It translates to CASSLGAKGYTF.

J is TRBJ2-1 and V is TRBV6-2 or TRBV6-3; D is possibly TRBD1 (5 bases). The CDR3 is 14 residues long. Germline CDR1 is MNHEY and CDR2 is SVGEGT. Trimming stripped 5 bases from V and 8 bases from J, with 16 bases between. CDR3 in amino acids: CASSPPWQGDEQFF. The DNA for the CDR3 is TGTGCCAGCAGTCCCCCCTGGCAGGGCGATGAGCAGTTCTTC.